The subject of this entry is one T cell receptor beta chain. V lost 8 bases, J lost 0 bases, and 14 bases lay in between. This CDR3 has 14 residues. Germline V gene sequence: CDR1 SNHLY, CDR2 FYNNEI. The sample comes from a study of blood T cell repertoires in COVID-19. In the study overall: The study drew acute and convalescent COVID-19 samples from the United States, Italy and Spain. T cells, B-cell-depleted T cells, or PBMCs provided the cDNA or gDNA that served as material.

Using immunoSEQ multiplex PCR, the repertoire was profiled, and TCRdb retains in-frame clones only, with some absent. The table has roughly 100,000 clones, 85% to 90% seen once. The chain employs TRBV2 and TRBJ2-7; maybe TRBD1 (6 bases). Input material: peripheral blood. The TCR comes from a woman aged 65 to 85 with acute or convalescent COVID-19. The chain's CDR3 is CASLGAGDSYEQYF. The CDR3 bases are TGTGCCAGCTTGGGTGCAGGGGACTCCTACGAGCAGTACTTC. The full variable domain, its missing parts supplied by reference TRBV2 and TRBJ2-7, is EPEVTQTPSHQVTQMGQEVILRCVPISNHLYFYWYRQILGQKVEFLVSFYNNEISEKSEIFDDQFSVERPDGSNFTLKIRSTKLEDSAMYFCASLGAGDSYEQYFGPGTRLTVT.